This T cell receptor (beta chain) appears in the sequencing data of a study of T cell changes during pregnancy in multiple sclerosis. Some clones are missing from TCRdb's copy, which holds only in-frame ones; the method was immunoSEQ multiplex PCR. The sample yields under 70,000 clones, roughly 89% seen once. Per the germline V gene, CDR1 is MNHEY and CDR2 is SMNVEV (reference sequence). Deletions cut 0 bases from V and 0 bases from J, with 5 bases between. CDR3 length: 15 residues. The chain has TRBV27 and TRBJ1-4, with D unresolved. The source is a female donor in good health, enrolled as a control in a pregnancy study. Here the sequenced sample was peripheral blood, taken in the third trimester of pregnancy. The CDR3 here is CASSLSPATNEKLFF. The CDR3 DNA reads TGTGCCAGCAGTTTATCCCCCGCAACTAATGAAAAACTGTTTTTT.